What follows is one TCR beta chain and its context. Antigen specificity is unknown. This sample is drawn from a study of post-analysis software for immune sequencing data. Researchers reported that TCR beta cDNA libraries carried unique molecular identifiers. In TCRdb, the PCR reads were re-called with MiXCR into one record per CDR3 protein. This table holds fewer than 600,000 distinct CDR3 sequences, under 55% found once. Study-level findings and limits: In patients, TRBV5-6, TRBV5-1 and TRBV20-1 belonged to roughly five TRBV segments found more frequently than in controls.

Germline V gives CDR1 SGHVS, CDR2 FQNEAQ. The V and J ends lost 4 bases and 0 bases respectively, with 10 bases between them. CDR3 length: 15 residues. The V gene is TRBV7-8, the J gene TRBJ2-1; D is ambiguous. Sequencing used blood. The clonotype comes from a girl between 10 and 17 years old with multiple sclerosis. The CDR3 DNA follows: TGTGCCAGCAGCTCAAGGTGGAGCTCCTACAATGAGCAGTTCTTC. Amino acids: CASSSRWSSYNEQFF.